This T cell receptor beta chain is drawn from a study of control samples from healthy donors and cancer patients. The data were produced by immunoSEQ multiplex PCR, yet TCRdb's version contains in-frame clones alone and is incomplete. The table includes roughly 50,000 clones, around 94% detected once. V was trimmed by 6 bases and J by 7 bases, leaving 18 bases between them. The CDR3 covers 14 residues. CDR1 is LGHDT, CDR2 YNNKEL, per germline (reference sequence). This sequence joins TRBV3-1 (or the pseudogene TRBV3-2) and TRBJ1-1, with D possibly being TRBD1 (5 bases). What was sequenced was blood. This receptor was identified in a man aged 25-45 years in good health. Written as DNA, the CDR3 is TGTGCCAGCAGACAGAACAGGAACAGCGGTGAAGCTTTCTTT. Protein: CASRQNRNSGEAFF.